A single sample is the source of the 13 T cell receptor beta chains below, sequenced in a study of CD8+CD57+ T cells in acquired aplastic anemia. Genomic DNA templated the TCR beta VDJ and CDR3 profiling. Via MiXCR, TCRdb re-called the reads, giving one row per CDR3 protein. In the table there are about 150,000 distinct CDR3 sequences, over 50% of which are singletons. Patients selected for sequencing had displayed CD8+CD57+ cell expansion by flow cytometry. The sample was sorted CD4+, CD8+, or CD8+CD57+ T cells (not recorded which) from PBMCs. Receptors were obtained from a human donor with aplastic anemia.

This clonotype was seen once. J is TRBJ2-7 and V is TRBV2; tentative D call: TRBD1 (6 bases). The V gene lost 7 bases and the J gene lost 6 bases, with 13 bases spanning the gap. From germline, CDR1 is SNHLY and CDR2 FYNNEI. The CDR3 has 12 residues. The CDR3 nucleotides are TGTGCCAGCACCTTAACAGGGTCCGAGCAGTACTTC. It codes for CASTLTGSEQYF.

The chain uses TRBV7-9 and TRBJ2-5; 9 bases line up with TRBD1. The germline CDR1 and CDR2 sequences are SEHNR and FQNEAQ (reference sequence). Germline trimming cut 5 bases from V and 3 bases from J; bases unmatched to any gene: 7. The CDR3 extends over 15 amino acids. The CDR3 region has the DNA TGTGCCAGCAGCCCCTCCGGGACAGGGAAAGAGACCCAGTACTTC. This sequence encodes CASSPSGTGKETQYF. The variable domain in full, with the rest retrieved from reference TRBV7-9 and TRBJ2-5, is DTGVSQNPRHKITKRGQNVTFRCDPISEHNRLYWYRQTLGQGPEFLTYFQNEAQLEKSRLLSDRFSAERPKGSFSTLEIQRTEQGDSAMYLCASSPSGTGKETQYFGPGTRLLVL.

This clonotype was counted between two and nine times. V gene TRBV20-1 combines with J gene TRBJ2-7, with TRBD1 matching over 8 bases. CDR1 and CDR2 (germline): DFQATT, SNEGSKA (reference sequence). With 6 bases clipped from V and 3 bases from J, the junction kept 4 bases outside the gene matches. The CDR3 has 12 amino acids. The CDR3 bases are TGCAGTGCGGACAGGGTAAACTACGAGCAGTACTTC. Its translation: CSADRVNYEQYF.

This clonotype was recorded a few times. The chain couples TRBV10-3 to TRBJ1-5, with TRBD1 matching over 9 bases. The germline gives CDR1 ENHRY, CDR2 SYGVKD. Trimming took 6 bases from V and 4 from J; bases not matched to a gene: 4. The CDR3 runs 14 residues. The CDR3 sequence: CAIRPGTGNQPQHF. Here the CDR3 DNA reads TGTGCCATCAGACCCGGGACAGGGAATCAGCCCCAGCATTTT.

This clonotype came up many times. The chain combines TRBV7-6 with TRBJ2-1; 13 bases fit TRBD2. The CDR3 sequence is 15 residues long. The germline V gene has CDR1 SGHVS and CDR2 FNYEAQ. Unmatched junction bases numbered 4, after V lost 5 bases and J lost 6 bases. The CDR3, as DNA: TGTGCCAGCAGCCCGACTAGCGGGGGGCGCAATGAGCAGTTCTTC. Translation: CASSPTSGGRNEQFF.

This clonotype was recorded only once. The rearrangement links TRBV29-1 to TRBJ2-2, with TRBD1 identical over 8 bases. This CDR3 is 13 amino acids long. In germline, CDR1 is SQVTM, CDR2 ANQGSEA. Trimming cost V 7 bases and J 6 bases; bases outside gene matches: 7. In DNA, the CDR3 is TGCAGCGCAGGACAGGGCGTTGCCGGGGAGCTGTTTTTT. Amino acid sequence: CSAGQGVAGELFF.

This clonotype has just a few counts. The rearrangement joins TRBV24-1 to TRBJ2-7; D possibly corresponds to TRBD2 (6 bases). The CDR3 length is 14 residues. The V end lost 5 bases, the J end lost 0 bases, and 10 bases lay between the germline ends. Per germline, CDR1 KGHDR and CDR2 SFDVKD. The CDR3 DNA reads TGTGCCACCAGTGGGGAGGTGAGCTCCTACGAGCAGTACTTC. This gives the protein CATSGEVSSYEQYF.

This clonotype was picked up a small number of times. J is TRBJ1-6 and V is TRBV25-1; no reliable D call. The CDR3 covers 13 residues. Germline lookup yields CDR1 MGHDK and CDR2 SYGVNS. Trimming removed 6 bases from V and 6 bases from J, with 9 bases in between. CDR3 amino acids: CASRGGGNSPLHF. Here the CDR3 DNA reads TGTGCCAGCAGGGGAGGCGGTAATTCACCCCTCCACTTT.

This rearrangement joins TRBV6-1 to TRBJ1-6, with D possibly being TRBD1 (5 bases). The V end was cut by 4 bases, the J end by 10 bases, with 17 bases between. The germline CDR1 and CDR2 sequences are MNHNS and SASEGT. The CDR3 runs 15 residues. The CDR3 sequence: CASSAIDGAGSPLHF. As DNA, the CDR3 is TGTGCCAGCAGTGCGATTGACGGGGCCGGCTCACCCCTCCACTTT.

The chain uses TRBV10-2 and TRBJ2-5; 11 bases are shared with TRBD2. The CDR3 covers 14 residues. J lost 3 bases, V lost 5 bases, and 2 bases had no gene match. Germline V lookup: CDR1 WSHSY, CDR2 SAAADI. The CDR3 nucleotides read TGCGCCAGCAGTAGTAGCGGGGGGGAAGAGACCCAGTACTTC. Its translation: CASSSSGGEETQYF.

This clonotype was counted many times. The rearrangement uses TRBV6-2 or TRBV6-3 and TRBJ2-7; the D call may be TRBD1 or TRBD2 (7 bases each). V was shortened by 6 bases and J by 2 bases, with 11 bases between the two germline ends. The V gene's germline CDR1 is MNHEY and CDR2 SVGEGT. The CDR3 extends over 13 amino acids. CDR3: CASRQGGTYEQYF. In DNA, the CDR3 is TGTGCCAGCAGGCAGGGGGGGACCTACGAGCAGTACTTC.

This clonotype was observed a handful of times. The chain recombines TRBV10-3 with TRBJ2-7; TRBD1 matches at 10 bases. The length of the CDR3 is 14 residues. Germline V gene sequence: CDR1 ENHRY, CDR2 SYGVKD. The junction had 6 bases not matched to a gene; V was cut back by 6 bases and J by 4 bases. CDR3 sequence (DNA): TGTGCCATCAGGGCCGGGACAGGGGCGTACGAGCAGTACTTC. This encodes CAIRAGTGAYEQYF.

Remarks on this clonotype: A much larger clone is a single base away; this may be a read error. The V gene is TRBV6-2 or TRBV6-3, the J gene TRBJ2-5, with TRBD1 identical over 7 bases. CDR1 MNHEY and CDR2 SVGEGT come from the germline V gene. The CDR3 has 14 residues. Losses at the gene ends were 7 bases for V and 5 bases for J; bases not matched to a gene: 10. This CDR3 is CASTPRGLGETQYF. CDR3 bases: TGTGCCAGCACCCCAAGGGGGCTGGGGGAGACCCAGTACTTC.